The 23 T cell receptor beta chains below were found in one sample sequenced in a study of T cell responses to AZD1222 COVID-19 vaccine. TCRdb's copy holds only in-frame clones and misses some; the assay was immunoSEQ multiplex PCR. The top ten clones hold 3.5% of a sample with fewer than 150,000 clones, about 88% of them seen once. This specimen was peripheral blood, taken 28 days after the second AZD1222 dose. The source is an adult who received the AZD1222 COVID-19 vaccine.

The genes are TRBV5-1 and TRBJ2-5; D unclear. CDR1 SGHRS and CDR2 YFSETQ come from the germline V gene. V was cut by 1 base and J by 2 bases, with 0 bases left in between. The CDR3 extends over 11 amino acids. CDR3 amino acids: CASSLQETQYF. CDR3 coding DNA: TGCGCCAGCAGCTTGCAAGAGACCCAGTACTTC.

The chain recombines TRBV7-9 with TRBJ2-4; D not resolved. This CDR3 is built from 16 residues. V lost 3 bases and J 2 bases, leaving 14 bases between the germline ends. Looked up from germline, CDR1 is SEHNR and CDR2 is FQNEAQ (reference sequence). The DNA of the CDR3 is TGTGCCAGCAGCTTCGCAAACCTTGGCCCCAAAAACATTCAGTACTTC. Amino acids: CASSFANLGPKNIQYF.

V is TRBV19 and J is TRBJ2-7; TRBD1 matches 8 bases. V dropped 7 bases and J dropped 2; count of bases not matched to a gene: 10. The length of the CDR3 is 15 residues. Germline V gene data show CDR1 as LNHDA and CDR2 as SQIVND (reference sequence). In DNA, the CDR3 is TGTGCCAGTAAGGCCACAGGGGGAGAGGCCTACGAGCAGTACTTC. Translation gives CASKATGGEAYEQYF. Full variable domain (rest looked up from reference TRBV19 and TRBJ2-7): DGGITQSPKYLFRKEGQNVTLSCEQNLNHDAMYWYRQDPGQGLRLIYYSQIVNDFQKGDIAEGYSVSREKKESFPLTVTSAQKNPTAFYLCASKATGGEAYEQYFGPGTRLTVT.

The rearrangement uses TRBV5-3 and TRBJ1-1; D perhaps matches TRBD1 (6 bases). TRBV5-3 is identified as an open reading frame with a role that is uncertain. Trimming left V 2 bases short and J 4 bases short, with 12 bases between. CDR3 size: 14 residues. CDR3: CARSFRRGGTEAFF. CDR3 bases: TGTGCCAGAAGCTTCAGGAGGGGGGGCACTGAAGCTTTCTTT.

The chain employs TRBV18 and TRBJ2-4; perhaps TRBD2 as D (6 bases). There are 15 residues in the CDR3. Trimming cost V 0 bases and J 2 bases, with 8 bases left between them. In germline, CDR1 is KGHSH, CDR2 LQKENI. CDR3 bases: TGTGCCAGCTCACCACCGAGCGGGTCCAAAAACATTCAGTACTTC. Its protein is CASSPPSGSKNIQYF.

This chain connects TRBV7-8 to TRBJ2-2, with D possibly matching TRBD1 (7 bases). V lost 5 bases and J 5 bases, leaving 18 bases between the germline ends. The germline V gene encodes CDR1 SGHVS and CDR2 FQNEAQ. This CDR3 region has 16 residues. The CDR3 DNA follows: TGTGCCAGCAGCCCAAGGACAGGCCGGGGGACCGGGGAGCTGTTTTTT. Residues: CASSPRTGRGTGELFF. Full variable domain (rest looked up from reference TRBV7-8 and TRBJ2-2): GAGVSQSPRYKVAKRGQDVALRCDPISGHVSLFWYQQALGQGPEFLTYFQNEAQLDKSGLPSDRFFAERPEGSVSTLKIQRTQQEDSAVYLCASSPRTGRGTGELFFGEGSRLTVL.

This chain uses TRBV27 with TRBJ1-2; unclear D gene. The CDR3 contains 13 residues. Deletions cut 6 bases from V and 2 bases from J, with 10 bases between. The germline V gene encodes CDR1 MNHEY and CDR2 SMNVEV (reference sequence). The CDR3 loop reads CASSRTSNYGYTF. The CDR3 DNA sequence: TGTGCCAGCAGCCGAACGTCAAACTATGGCTACACCTTC.

This chain joins TRBV10-3 and TRBJ1-1; perhaps TRBD1 as D (6 bases). Per germline, CDR1 ENHRY and CDR2 SYGVKD. Trimming pared 0 bases from V and 2 bases from J, leaving 13 bases between. This CDR3 comprises 16 residues. CDR3 coding DNA: TGTGCCATCAGTGAGTCGCGGACAGAACCAAACACTGAAGCTTTCTTT. It encodes CAISESRTEPNTEAFF.

The gene calls are TRBV7-2 and TRBJ2-7, with D unclear. The CDR3 sequence is 11 residues long. Trimming cost V 8 bases and J 4 bases, with 9 bases left between them. The germline V gene has CDR1 SGHTA and CDR2 FQGNSA. In DNA, the CDR3 is TGTGCCAGCTCGCCCGATTACGAGCAGTACTTC. It yields the protein CASSPDYEQYF. The full variable domain, its missing parts supplied by reference TRBV7-2 and TRBJ2-7, is GAGVSQSPSNKVTEKGKDVELRCDPISGHTALYWYRQSLGQGLEFLIYFQGNSAPDKSGLPSDRFSAERTGGSVSTLTIQRTQQEDSAVYLCASSPDYEQYFGPGTRLTVT.

This clone occurred once. This chain joins TRBV2 and TRBJ2-3; TRBD2 agrees at 10 bases. CDR3 size: 15 residues. Trimming took 4 bases from V and 3 from J; bases not matched to a gene: 4. Germline CDR1 is SNHLY and CDR2 is FYNNEI. CDR3 protein: CASSAERGGTDTQYF. Written as DNA, the CDR3 is TGTGCCAGCAGTGCCGAGCGGGGGGGTACAGATACGCAGTATTTT.

V is TRBV20-1 and J is TRBJ2-7; the match to TRBD2 covers 13 bases. In germline, CDR1 is DFQATT, CDR2 SNEGSKA (reference sequence). The ends lost 3 bases at V and 0 bases at J; junction bases unmatched: 5. The CDR3 covers 16 residues. The CDR3 bases are TGCAGTGCTAGTACGGGACTAGCGGGGTTCTCCTACGAGCAGTACTTC. Its translation: CSASTGLAGFSYEQYF.

The chain is built from TRBV6-5 and TRBJ2-2; tentatively, D is TRBD2 (6 bases). Between the trimmed V and J ends, which lost 8 bases and 8 bases, there was a span of 12 bases. The germline gives CDR1 MNHEY, CDR2 SVGAGI. The CDR3 length is 12 residues. DNA of the CDR3: TGTGCCAGCTGGCGGGGATCGGGGGAGCTGTTTTTT. Translation: CASWRGSGELFF.

V is TRBV7-2 and J is TRBJ2-5; D is perhaps TRBD1 or TRBD2 (7 bases each). This CDR3 has 14 amino acids. CDR1 and CDR2 from the germline V gene are SGHTA and FQGNSA. V lost 5 bases and J 2 bases, leaving 12 bases between the germline ends. The CDR3 is CASSPQGGQETQYF. DNA for the CDR3: TGTGCCAGCAGCCCGCAGGGGGGGCAAGAGACCCAGTACTTC.

This chain connects TRBV7-2 to TRBJ1-2, with a tentative D call TRBD1 (6 bases). V shed 5 bases and J shed 0 bases, with 13 bases lying between them. The CDR3 runs 15 residues. Germline V lookup: CDR1 SGHTA, CDR2 FQGNSA. The CDR3 here is CASSVTRGSNYGYTF. DNA of the CDR3: TGTGCCAGCAGCGTAACCAGGGGTTCTAACTATGGCTACACCTTC. The whole variable domain, filled in from reference TRBV7-2 and TRBJ1-2, reads GAGVSQSPSNKVTEKGKDVELRCDPISGHTALYWYRQSLGQGLEFLIYFQGNSAPDKSGLPSDRFSAERTGGSVSTLTIQRTQQEDSAVYLCASSVTRGSNYGYTFGSGTRLTVV.

The chain has TRBV20-1 and TRBJ2-3, with 16 bases identical to TRBD2. J lost 5 bases, V lost 3 bases, and 2 bases had no gene match. CDR3 size: 15 residues. CDR1 is DFQATT and CDR2 is SNEGSKA in the germline V gene (reference sequence). DNA of the CDR3: TGCAGTGCTAGTGGGACTAGCGGGGGGGGAGATACGCAGTATTTT. Its protein product is CSASGTSGGGDTQYF.

This chain joins TRBV19 and TRBJ1-4; D is unresolved. Germline CDR1 and CDR2: LNHDA and SQIVND (reference sequence). Trimming shortened V by 0 bases and J by 4 bases, and 9 bases separated the two germline ends. CDR3 length: 15 amino acids. In DNA, the CDR3 is TGTGCCAGTAGTATAGACCCAGGATATAATGAAAAACTGTTTTTT. It yields the protein CASSIDPGYNEKLFF.

V usage is TRBV6-5 and J usage is TRBJ1-2; D not resolved. The CDR3 covers 15 residues. V was shortened by 6 bases and J by 0 bases, with 14 bases between the two germline ends. Germline CDR1 MNHEY, CDR2 SVGAGI. The CDR3 here is CASRNSRPANYGYTF. The CDR3 DNA is TGTGCCAGCAGAAACTCCCGACCAGCTAACTATGGCTACACCTTC.

V usage is TRBV6-1 and J usage is TRBJ1-2, with D perhaps TRBD1 (6 bases). The germline V and J ends were trimmed by 3 bases and 4 bases, with 15 bases remaining between them. Germline values: CDR1 MNHNS, CDR2 SASEGT. The CDR3 totals 15 residues. As DNA, the CDR3 is TGTGCCAGCAGTGACGGGGGGCAAACCGTCTATGGCTACACCTTC. It specifies CASSDGGQTVYGYTF.

This sequence joins TRBV15 and TRBJ1-2, with 8 nucleotides matching TRBD1. The germline V gene has CDR1 LNHNV and CDR2 YYDKDF (reference sequence). The V and J ends lost 3 bases and 4 bases, in that order; junction bases with no gene match: 4. The CDR3 loop spans 14 amino acids. In nucleotides, the CDR3 is TGTGCCACCAGCAGCGGACAGGGCATCTATGGCTACACCTTC. It translates to CATSSGQGIYGYTF.

The chain recombines TRBV7-9 with TRBJ1-4; 8 positions match TRBD1. There are 13 residues in the CDR3. The V gene's germline CDR1 is SEHNR and CDR2 FQNEAQ (reference sequence). With 4 bases clipped from V and 5 bases from J, the junction kept 0 bases outside the gene matches. The CDR3 DNA is TGTGCCAGCAGCTGGACAGGGAATGAAAAACTGTTTTTT. This sequence encodes CASSWTGNEKLFF.

The chain has TRBV11-3 and TRBJ2-5; no clear D. The ends were cut back, 1 base at V and 2 bases at J, with 14 bases in the middle. Germline-derived CDR1 and CDR2 are SGHNT and YENEEA. The CDR3 is made up of 16 amino acids. CDR3 sequence (DNA): TGTGCCAGCAGCTTAGGAATCGGCGCCGAGCAAGAGACCCAGTACTTC. Residues: CASSLGIGAEQETQYF.

This clone was observed a few times. J is TRBJ1-2 and V is TRBV25-1; D possibly corresponds to TRBD1 (6 bases). The CDR3 sequence is 15 residues long. Trimming took off 5 bases at V and 5 bases at J, with 18 bases between the two ends. Germline assignment: CDR1 MGHDK and CDR2 SYGVNS. The CDR3 loop is CASSPGGGGAYGYTF. The CDR3 nucleotides read TGTGCCAGCAGTCCTGGCGGGGGGGGCGCGTATGGCTACACCTTC.

The chain combines TRBV3-1 (or the pseudogene TRBV3-2) with TRBJ1-1, with D possibly TRBD1 on 6 matching bases. Germline V gene lookup returns CDR1 LGHDT and CDR2 YNNKEL (reference sequence). This CDR3 is 12 amino acids long. The V end lost 3 bases, the J end lost 8 bases, and 10 bases lay between the germline ends. In DNA, the CDR3 is TGTGCCAGCAGCCAGTGGGGGGCGGAAGCTTTCTTT. This codes for CASSQWGAEAFF.